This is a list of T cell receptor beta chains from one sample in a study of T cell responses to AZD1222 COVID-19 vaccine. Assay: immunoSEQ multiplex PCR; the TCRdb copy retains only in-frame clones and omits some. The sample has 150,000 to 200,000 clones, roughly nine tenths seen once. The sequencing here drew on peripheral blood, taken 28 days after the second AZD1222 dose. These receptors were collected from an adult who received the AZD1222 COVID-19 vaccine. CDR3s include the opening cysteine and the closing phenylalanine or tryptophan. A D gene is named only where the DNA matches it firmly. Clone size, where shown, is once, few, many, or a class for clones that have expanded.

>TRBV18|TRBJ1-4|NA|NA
CASSLYRRGTTNEKLFF
TGTGCCAGCTCACTATACCGTCGGGGAACAACTAATGAAAAACTGTTTTTT
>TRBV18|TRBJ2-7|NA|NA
CASSPAETALPLEQYF
TGTGCCAGCTCACCAGCGGAGACGGCTCTGCCTCTCGAGCAGTACTTC
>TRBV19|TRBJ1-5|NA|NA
CASSSGGNQPQHF
TGTGCCAGTAGTAGTGGCGGCAATCAGCCCCAGCATTTT
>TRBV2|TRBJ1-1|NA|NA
CASRLGRVRVNTEAFF
TGTGCCAGCAGACTAGGGAGGGTCCGGGTGAACACTGAAGCTTTCTTT
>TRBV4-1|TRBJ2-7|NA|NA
CASSQDPGSYEQYF
TGCGCCAGCAGCCAAGATCCGGGGTCCTACGAGCAGTACTTC
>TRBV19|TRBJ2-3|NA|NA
CASSSGDLGTDTQYF
TGTGCCAGTAGTAGTGGGGACCTGGGGACAGATACGCAGTATTTT
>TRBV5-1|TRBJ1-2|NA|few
CASSLGGNYGYTF
TGCGCCAGCAGCTTGGGAGGGAACTATGGCTACACCTTC
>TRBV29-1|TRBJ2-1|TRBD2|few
CSVAGLASYNEQFF
TGCAGCGTTGCGGGACTAGCAAGCTACAATGAGCAGTTCTTC
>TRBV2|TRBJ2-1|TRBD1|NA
CASSGDRVGDNEQFF
TGTGCCAGCAGTGGGGACAGGGTCGGAGACAATGAGCAGTTCTTC
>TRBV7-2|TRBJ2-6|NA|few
CASSFGPDSGANVLTF
TGTGCCAGCAGCTTCGGTCCCGACTCTGGGGCCAACGTCCTGACTTTC
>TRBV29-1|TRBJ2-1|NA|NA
CSSLLREAYNEQFF
TGCAGCTCCCTTCTGAGGGAAGCCTACAATGAGCAGTTCTTC
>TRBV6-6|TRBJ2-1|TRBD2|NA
CASSSERLAVEQFF
TGTGCCAGCAGCTCCGAACGACTAGCGGTTGAGCAGTTCTTC
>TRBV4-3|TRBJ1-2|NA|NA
CASSQDSTNYGYTF
TGCGCCAGCAGCCAAGACAGCACTAACTATGGCTACACCTTC
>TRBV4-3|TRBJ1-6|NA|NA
CASSHGTGMGSPLHF
TGCGCCAGCAGCCATGGGACCGGCATGGGTTCACCCCTCCACTTT